This T cell receptor (beta chain) stems from a study of blood T cell repertoires in COVID-19. Looking at the study overall: The cDNA or gDNA used as material had been derived from T cells, B-cell-depleted T cells, or PBMCs.

Everyone who took part was about 18 to 90 years old, and they came from about two dozen US areas. For recovered donors of Cohort 3, there were two negative PCRs, clearance, or symptom resolution. V was clipped by 5 bases and J by 0 bases, with 11 bases between them. This CDR3 spans 14 amino acids. The germline CDR1 and CDR2 sequences are MNHEY and SMNVEV (reference sequence). Study processing details: How many nucleated cells were present was estimated from reference gene primer amplification. The protocol was immunoSEQ multiplex PCR, while the TCRdb copy is restricted to in-frame clones and leaves out a portion. V and J calls and clone size follow that table, whereas D and trimming were derived from the DNA. The sample includes roughly 150,000 clones, 80% to 90% of them seen just once.

The chain couples TRBV27 to TRBJ2-7; D gene unclear. This sequence was found in a man aged 50 to 59 who had recovered from COVID-19. Source material: PBMCs or T cells enriched from blood (not recorded which). The CDR3 is CASSRKEHSYEQYF. For the CDR3, the DNA is TGTGCCAGCAGTAGGAAGGAGCACTCCTACGAGCAGTACTTC.